This T cell receptor (beta chain) was captured in a study of blood T cell repertoires in COVID-19 (dated by TCRdb to about 2020). About the full investigation: Samples covering the acute and convalescent phases of COVID-19 were provided by collaborators in the United States, Italy and Spain. The material from the prospective study consisted of cDNA or gDNA derived from T cells, B-cell-depleted T cells, or PBMCs. Sample metadata almost always included a de-identified subject ID, COVID-19 status, age in years and sex. The repertoires were made available in a free public database intended to serve as a resource for research on the immune response to SARS-CoV-2. Deeply sampled blood TCRbeta repertoires from subjects exposed to, actively infected with, or recovered from COVID-19 were included in the dataset. Where available, HLA class I and class II types were taken from metadata supplied by the sample provider and were not determined by assay-based typing. The samples were drawn from two sources: the first 160 participants of the ongoing ImmuneRACE study, and fewer than 1,500 subjects contributed by 6 global collaborators. Summary of the overall study and its limitations: Clinical and demographic metadata were provided uncurated, with the amount varying by source and participant.

The V end gives up 10 bases and the J end 7 bases, leaving 8 bases in the junction not matched to a gene. The CDR3 runs 14 amino acids, cysteine and phenylalanine included. Only the CDR3 DNA is retained, 42 bases long and in frame from the first base. In the germline V gene, CDR1 corresponds to SNHLY and CDR2 to FYNNEI. The immunoSEQ Assay, a bias-controlled multiplex PCR, was used to amplify TCRbeta CDR3 regions from genomic DNA. Turning to the authors' computational methods: Nucleated cell counts per sample were estimated from amplification of reference gene primers within the assay. To quantify the absolute abundance of each unique TCRbeta CDR3 rearrangement, sequence reads were collapsed and filtered. For each sample, productive Simpson clonality was calculated as the square root of Simpson's diversity index across productive rearrangements. Sourced from immuneACCESS, this table was stored by TCRdb with only in-frame sequences that have V and J called. A share of the clones is absent; for the studies checked, an unresolved V gene accounts for under half, and the remainder has no known explanation. Clone size and V and J calls were adopted from that table, with D and trimming inferred from the DNA. The sample table shows 50,000 to 75,000 clones, and about 90% are seen once. Approximately 7% of the sample rests with the top ten.

This clone was seen just once. Its antigen is unknown. No quality values exist for individual bases; no much larger clone is one base distant. The collaborating institutions used their own protocols to collect whole blood in K2EDTA tubes. For TCRbeta analysis, collaborator samples were shipped as frozen whole blood, as isolated PBMCs, or as DNA extracted from either sample type. The receptor chain draws on TRBV2 and TRBJ2-1, with 12 middle bases fitting TRBD1. Sequencing was done on a sample of peripheral blood. The origin of this receptor is a man aged 55 to 70 with acute or convalescent COVID-19. The base sequence is TGTGCCACCTTGGGACAGGGGGCAACGAATGAGCAGTTCTTC. It translates to CATLGQGATNEQFF.